The entry below describes one T cell receptor beta chain. The sample belongs to a study of blood T cell repertoires in COVID-19. The overall study: T cells, B-cell-depleted T cells, or PBMCs supplied cDNA or gDNA.

Clones were read by immunoSEQ multiplex PCR, and TCRdb kept only the in-frame ones, dropping some. The sample shows 120,000 or so clones, around two thirds of them seen only once. V lost 3 bases and J lost 10; bases outside the gene matches: 8. Germline lookup yields CDR1 SGDLS and CDR2 YYNGEE. The CDR3 is 15 amino acids. The clonotype originates from a woman in her seventies with acute or convalescent COVID-19. Specimen: peripheral blood. The chain is built from TRBV9 and TRBJ1-6, with TRBD1 matching 9 bases. In DNA, the CDR3 is TGTGCCAGCAGCGACAGGACAGGGGTGAGGTCACCCCTCCACTTT. Translated: CASSDRTGVRSPLHF.